Described below is a single T cell receptor (beta chain) sequence and its context. What it binds is not known. This sample was taken from a study of T cells in localized non-small cell lung cancer. Study-wide results and limits: Sequencing covered just one tumor region, so heterogeneity cannot be ruled out. In adjacent lung, a median about 54 of the top 100 tumor clones were found.

Germline V lookup: CDR1 SGHNT, CDR2 YENEEA. The CDR3 has 16 amino acids. Trimming took off 5 bases at V and 2 bases at J, with 16 bases between the two ends. Profiled with immunoSEQ multiplex PCR; TCRdb holds only in-frame clones, not every one. The data contain fewer than 40,000 clones, about nine tenths of them seen just once; the ten biggest clones take up around 17%. Sequencing used peripheral blood mononuclear cells, obtained before any cancer treatment. V and J are TRBV11-3 and TRBJ2-1, with D perhaps matching TRBD2 (5 bases). The clonotype was recovered from a man between 40 and 70 years old with stage III lung adenocarcinoma. CDR3 sequence reads: CASSIRRFRTYNEQFF. The CDR3 DNA reads TGTGCCAGCAGCATACGGAGGTTCCGCACCTACAATGAGCAGTTCTTC.